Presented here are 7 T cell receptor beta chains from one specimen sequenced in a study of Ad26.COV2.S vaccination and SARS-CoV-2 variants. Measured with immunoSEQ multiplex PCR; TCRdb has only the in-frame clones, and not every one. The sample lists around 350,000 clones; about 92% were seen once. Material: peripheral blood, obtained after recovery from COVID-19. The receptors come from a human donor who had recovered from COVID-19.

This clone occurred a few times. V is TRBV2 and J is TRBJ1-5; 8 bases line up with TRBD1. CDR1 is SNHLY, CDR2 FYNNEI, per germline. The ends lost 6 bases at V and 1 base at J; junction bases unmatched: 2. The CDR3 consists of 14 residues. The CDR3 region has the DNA TGTGCCAGCAGCGGGACAGGCAGCAATCAGCCCCAGCATTTT. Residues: CASSGTGSNQPQHF.

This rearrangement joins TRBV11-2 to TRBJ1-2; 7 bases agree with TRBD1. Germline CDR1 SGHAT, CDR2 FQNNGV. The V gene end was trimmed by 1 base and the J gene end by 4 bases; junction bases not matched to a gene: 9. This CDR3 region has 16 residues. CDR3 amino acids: CASSLGWAGGAYGYTF. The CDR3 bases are TGTGCCAGCAGCTTAGGGTGGGCAGGGGGTGCCTATGGCTACACCTTC. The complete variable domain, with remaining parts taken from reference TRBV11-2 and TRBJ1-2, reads EAGVAQSPRYKIIEKRQSVAFWCNPISGHATLYWYQQILGQGPKLLIQFQNNGVVDDSQLPKDRFSAERLKGVDSTLKIQPAKLEDSAVYLCASSLGWAGGAYGYTFGSGTRLTVV.

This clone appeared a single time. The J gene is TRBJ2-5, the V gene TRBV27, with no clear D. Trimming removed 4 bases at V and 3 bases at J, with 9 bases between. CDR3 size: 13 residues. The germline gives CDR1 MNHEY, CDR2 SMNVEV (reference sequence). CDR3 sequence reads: CASSSFTEETQYF. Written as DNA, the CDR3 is TGTGCCAGCAGTTCCTTTACCGAAGAGACCCAGTACTTC.

As DNA, the CDR3 is TGCGCCAGCAGTCTTAAGGGACCTGATAATTCACCCCTCCACTTT. It yields the protein CASSLKGPDNSPLHF. This chain joins TRBV23-1 and TRBJ1-6; D is perhaps TRBD1 (5 bases). TRBV23-1 is an open reading frame, and its role is uncertain. The CDR3 is made up of 15 amino acids. Trimming removed 4 bases from V and 5 bases from J, with 12 bases in between.

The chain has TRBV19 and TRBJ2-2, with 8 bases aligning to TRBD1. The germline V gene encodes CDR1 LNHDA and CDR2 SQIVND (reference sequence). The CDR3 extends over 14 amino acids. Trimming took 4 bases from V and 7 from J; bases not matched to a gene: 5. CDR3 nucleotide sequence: TGTGCCAGTAGTAGCCAGGGGGCGGGCGGGGAGCTGTTTTTT. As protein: CASSSQGAGGELFF.

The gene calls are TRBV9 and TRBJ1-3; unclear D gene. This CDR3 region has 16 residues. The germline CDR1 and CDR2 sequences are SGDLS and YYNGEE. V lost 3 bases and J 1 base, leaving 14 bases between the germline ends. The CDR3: CASSGGGSGSGNTIYF. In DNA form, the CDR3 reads TGTGCCAGCAGCGGGGGAGGTTCAGGATCTGGAAACACCATATATTTT.

The CDR3 region is CASSQDSAGPNYGYTF. CDR3 DNA: TGCGCCAGCAGCCAAGATTCGGCAGGTCCTAACTATGGCTACACCTTC. The chain joins TRBV4-1 to TRBJ1-2; D is ambiguous. Trimming took 0 bases from V and 0 from J, leaving 11 bases between them. Germline assignment: CDR1 MGHRA and CDR2 YSYEKL. The CDR3 consists of 16 residues.